A selection of T cell receptor beta chains follows, all from one sample in a study of T-cell reconstitution after alpha-beta-depleted transplantation in children. A single record per CDR3 protein comes from TCRdb applying MiXCR to the PCR reads. The data contain 450,000 to 550,000 distinct CDR3 sequences, 11% of them singletons. This sample comprised PBMCs, mostly from graft donor cells, obtained 180 days after TCRalphabeta/CD19-depleted stem cell transplant. The receptor set was obtained from a female patient aged 2 to 10 who had a stem cell transplant for aplastic anemia, so the T cells may come from the graft donor. Both conserved end residues are part of each CDR3. Each record gives: D gene, V gene, J gene, clone size, CDR3 protein, CDR3 DNA. The D gene is left open where the match is weak. A clone size is listed for some rows: how often the clone was seen (once, few, many), or a class if it is expanded.

D gene: TRBD2
V gene: TRBV20-1
J gene: TRBJ2-3
clone size: -
CDR3 protein: CSAKGTSGRVWTQYF
CDR3 DNA: TGCAGTGCCAAGGGGACTAGCGGGAGAGTGTGGACGCAGTATTTT

D gene: -
V gene: TRBV28
J gene: TRBJ2-1
clone size: -
CDR3 protein: CASSENLKADNEQFF
CDR3 DNA: TGTGCCAGCAGCGAAAACCTCAAAGCGGACAATGAGCAGTTCTTC

D gene: -
V gene: TRBV9
J gene: TRBJ2-5
clone size: few
CDR3 protein: CASSVTDRGTAFGETQYF
CDR3 DNA: TGTGCCAGCAGCGTAACGGACCGGGGGACAGCTTTTGGAGAGACCCAGTACTTC

D gene: -
V gene: TRBV20-1
J gene: TRBJ2-7
clone size: -
CDR3 protein: CSASRSGWEQYF
CDR3 DNA: TGCAGTGCCAGTAGGTCCGGATGGGAGCAGTACTTC

D gene: -
V gene: TRBV12-3/TRBV12-4
J gene: TRBJ1-2
clone size: few
CDR3 protein: CASVLGQPYGYTF
CDR3 DNA: TGTGCCAGCGTGTTAGGACAGCCCTATGGCTACACCTTC

D gene: TRBD1
V gene: TRBV29-1
J gene: TRBJ2-1
clone size: many
CDR3 protein: CSVDRVGSYNEQFF
CDR3 DNA: TGCAGCGTAGACAGGGTCGGCTCCTACAATGAGCAGTTCTTC

D gene: TRBD1
V gene: TRBV20-1
J gene: TRBJ2-1
clone size: -
CDR3 protein: CSARRQGALNEQFF
CDR3 DNA: TGCAGTGCTCGAAGACAGGGGGCCCTCAATGAGCAGTTCTTC

D gene: TRBD2
V gene: TRBV20-1
J gene: TRBJ2-1
clone size: many
CDR3 protein: CSARALAAYNEQFF
CDR3 DNA: TGCAGTGCCCGGGCCCTAGCGGCGTACAATGAGCAGTTCTTC

D gene: -
V gene: TRBV25-1
J gene: TRBJ2-5
clone size: few
CDR3 protein: CASSELTQEETQYF
CDR3 DNA: TGTGCCAGCAGTGAATTAACACAGGAAGAGACCCAGTACTTC

D gene: -
V gene: TRBV9
J gene: TRBJ2-1
clone size: few
CDR3 protein: CASSVGLGQGYNEQFF
CDR3 DNA: TGTGCCAGCAGCGTAGGCCTAGGTCAGGGATACAATGAGCAGTTCTTC

D gene: TRBD1
V gene: TRBV3-1
J gene: TRBJ2-7
clone size: -
CDR3 protein: CASSHPLRTGVGEQYF
CDR3 DNA: TGTGCCAGCAGCCACCCATTGAGGACAGGGGTCGGCGAGCAGTACTTC

D gene: -
V gene: TRBV24-1
J gene: TRBJ1-1
clone size: -
CDR3 protein: CATSSTMNTEAFF
CDR3 DNA: TGTGCCACCAGTTCAACCATGAACACTGAAGCTTTCTTT

D gene: TRBD1
V gene: TRBV5-1
J gene: TRBJ1-1
clone size: few
CDR3 protein: CASSWTGIWTEAFF
CDR3 DNA: TGCGCCAGCAGCTGGACAGGGATTTGGACTGAAGCTTTCTTT

D gene: -
V gene: TRBV29-1
J gene: TRBJ1-5
clone size: few
CDR3 protein: CSVGGQGHQPQHF
CDR3 DNA: TGCAGCGTTGGGGGCCAGGGTCATCAGCCCCAGCATTTT

D gene: -
V gene: TRBV7-9
J gene: TRBJ1-4
clone size: many
CDR3 protein: CASSPAVDEKLFF
CDR3 DNA: TGTGCCAGCAGCCCGGCCGTGGATGAAAAACTGTTTTTT

D gene: TRBD1
V gene: TRBV7-9
J gene: TRBJ2-5
clone size: few
CDR3 protein: CASSFPGQGQETQYF
CDR3 DNA: TGTGCCAGCAGCTTCCCGGGACAGGGACAAGAGACCCAGTACTTC

D gene: TRBD2
V gene: TRBV20-1
J gene: TRBJ2-3
clone size: -
CDR3 protein: CSASLLAGEADTQYF
CDR3 DNA: TGCAGTGCTAGCCTACTAGCGGGAGAAGCAGATACGCAGTATTTT

D gene: TRBD2
V gene: TRBV5-6
J gene: TRBJ2-1
clone size: -
CDR3 protein: CASSPPPRGVSSYNEQFF
CDR3 DNA: TGTGCCAGCAGCCCTCCCCCGCGGGGGGTAAGCTCCTACAATGAGCAGTTCTTC

D gene: TRBD1
V gene: TRBV19
J gene: TRBJ1-1
clone size: -
CDR3 protein: CASSPTGRTEAFF
CDR3 DNA: TGTGCCAGTAGTCCGACAGGGCGCACTGAAGCTTTCTTT

D gene: TRBD2
V gene: TRBV7-9
J gene: TRBJ2-1
clone size: -
CDR3 protein: CASSPTSGRSNEQFF
CDR3 DNA: TGTGCCAGCAGCCCCACTAGCGGGAGAAGCAATGAGCAGTTCTTC

D gene: TRBD1
V gene: TRBV12-3/TRBV12-4
J gene: TRBJ2-7
clone size: few
CDR3 protein: CASSLKGTGGSYEQYF
CDR3 DNA: TGTGCCAGCAGTTTAAAGGGGACAGGGGGCTCCTACGAGCAGTACTTC

D gene: -
V gene: TRBV20-1
J gene: TRBJ2-1
clone size: -
CDR3 protein: CSARTGPYNEQFF
CDR3 DNA: TGCAGTGCTAGAACTGGGCCCTACAATGAGCAGTTCTTC

D gene: TRBD2
V gene: TRBV7-9
J gene: TRBJ2-7
clone size: -
CDR3 protein: CASSGRLATYEQYF
CDR3 DNA: TGTGCCAGCAGCGGCAGACTAGCGACATACGAGCAGTACTTC

D gene: TRBD2
V gene: TRBV6-5
J gene: TRBJ2-1
clone size: few
CDR3 protein: CASSYGQGASGSQGNEQFF
CDR3 DNA: TGTGCCAGCAGTTATGGACAGGGTGCTAGCGGGAGTCAAGGAAATGAGCAGTTCTTC

D gene: -
V gene: TRBV20-1
J gene: TRBJ1-5
clone size: -
CDR3 protein: CSARRVGQSSRQPQHF
CDR3 DNA: TGCAGTGCTAGAAGGGTGGGACAAAGCTCGCGTCAGCCCCAGCATTTT

D gene: -
V gene: TRBV7-2
J gene: TRBJ2-6
clone size: few
CDR3 protein: CASSLGGVGANVLTF
CDR3 DNA: TGTGCCAGCAGCTTAGGTGGGGTAGGGGCCAACGTCCTGACTTTC

D gene: -
V gene: TRBV10-1
J gene: TRBJ1-1
clone size: many
CDR3 protein: CASSPWVGRGEAFF
CDR3 DNA: TGCGCCAGCAGTCCCTGGGTGGGAAGGGGAGAAGCTTTCTTT

D gene: TRBD1
V gene: TRBV11-2
J gene: TRBJ2-3
clone size: -
CDR3 protein: CASSWTGRPDTQYF
CDR3 DNA: TGTGCCAGCAGCTGGACAGGGCGGCCCGATACGCAGTATTTT

D gene: TRBD2
V gene: TRBV11-1
J gene: TRBJ2-1
clone size: -
CDR3 protein: CASRRSGGPGNEQFF
CDR3 DNA: TGTGCCAGCAGACGATCGGGAGGGCCTGGCAATGAGCAGTTCTTC

D gene: -
V gene: TRBV6-6
J gene: TRBJ2-5
clone size: few
CDR3 protein: CASSSGTKETQYF
CDR3 DNA: TGTGCCAGCAGTTCCGGGACGAAAGAGACCCAGTACTTC

D gene: -
V gene: TRBV5-1
J gene: TRBJ1-4
clone size: -
CDR3 protein: CASSLQSRENEKLFF
CDR3 DNA: TGCGCCAGCAGCCTGCAGTCGAGGGAAAATGAAAAACTGTTTTTT

D gene: TRBD2
V gene: TRBV20-1
J gene: TRBJ2-1
clone size: -
CDR3 protein: CSAGRAFRAGSSYNEQFF
CDR3 DNA: TGCAGTGCCGGGAGGGCTTTCCGGGCAGGAAGCTCCTACAATGAGCAGTTCTTC

D gene: -
V gene: TRBV11-2
J gene: TRBJ2-2
clone size: many
CDR3 protein: CASSLDYPGELFF
CDR3 DNA: TGTGCCAGCAGCTTAGATTATCCCGGGGAGCTGTTTTTT

D gene: -
V gene: TRBV7-2
J gene: TRBJ2-7
clone size: -
CDR3 protein: CASSHLRGASYEQYF
CDR3 DNA: TGTGCCAGCAGCCACCTGAGGGGGGCCTCCTACGAGCAGTACTTC

D gene: -
V gene: TRBV29-1
J gene: TRBJ2-1
clone size: many
CDR3 protein: CSVEGTVGSYNEQFF
CDR3 DNA: TGCAGCGTTGAGGGCACCGTCGGATCCTACAATGAGCAGTTCTTC

D gene: TRBD2
V gene: TRBV12-3/TRBV12-4
J gene: TRBJ2-7
clone size: -
CDR3 protein: CASTPSTGLAGSSYEQYF
CDR3 DNA: TGTGCCAGCACTCCCTCAACCGGACTAGCGGGGAGCTCCTACGAGCAGTACTTC

D gene: TRBD2
V gene: TRBV20-1
J gene: TRBJ2-3
clone size: -
CDR3 protein: CSASLAGGPSRSVKDTQYF
CDR3 DNA: TGCAGTGCTAGCTTGGCGGGAGGGCCCTCTAGGAGTGTTAAAGATACGCAGTATTTT

D gene: -
V gene: TRBV5-1
J gene: TRBJ2-1
clone size: many
CDR3 protein: CASSLPNNEQFF
CDR3 DNA: TGCGCCAGCAGCTTGCCCAACAATGAGCAGTTCTTC

D gene: -
V gene: TRBV20-1
J gene: TRBJ2-5
clone size: many
CDR3 protein: CSAREGGETQYF
CDR3 DNA: TGCAGTGCTAGAGAGGGCGGGGAGACCCAGTACTTC

D gene: -
V gene: TRBV6-1
J gene: TRBJ2-1
clone size: -
CDR3 protein: CASSDPGDNEQFF
CDR3 DNA: TGTGCCAGCAGTGACCCAGGGGACAATGAGCAGTTCTTC

D gene: TRBD1
V gene: TRBV7-8
J gene: TRBJ2-1
clone size: few
CDR3 protein: CASSLGQGAQGNGEQFF
CDR3 DNA: TGTGCCAGCAGCTTAGGACAGGGGGCGCAGGGAAACGGTGAGCAGTTCTTC

D gene: TRBD1
V gene: TRBV28
J gene: TRBJ1-3
clone size: -
CDR3 protein: CASSPGQLISGNTIYF
CDR3 DNA: TGTGCCAGCAGCCCGGGACAGCTAATTTCTGGAAACACCATATATTTT

D gene: -
V gene: TRBV5-6
J gene: TRBJ2-1
clone size: -
CDR3 protein: CASSLVGLGNEQFF
CDR3 DNA: TGTGCCAGCAGCTTGGTAGGGTTGGGCAATGAGCAGTTCTTC

D gene: -
V gene: TRBV7-9
J gene: TRBJ2-7
clone size: -
CDR3 protein: CASQDTEYEQYF
CDR3 DNA: TGTGCCAGCCAAGACACCGAGTACGAGCAGTACTTC

D gene: -
V gene: TRBV5-1
J gene: TRBJ2-1
clone size: few
CDR3 protein: CASSFPGSGSYNEQFF
CDR3 DNA: TGCGCCAGCAGCTTCCCCGGTTCGGGCTCCTACAATGAGCAGTTCTTC

D gene: TRBD1
V gene: TRBV10-2
J gene: TRBJ1-5
clone size: -
CDR3 protein: CASSVKLRGRNQPQHF
CDR3 DNA: TGCGCCAGCAGTGTAAAGTTAAGGGGGCGCAATCAGCCCCAGCATTTT

D gene: -
V gene: TRBV12-3/TRBV12-4
J gene: TRBJ1-2
clone size: few
CDR3 protein: CASSSRAAWGYTF
CDR3 DNA: TGTGCCAGCAGTTCCAGGGCGGCGTGGGGCTACACCTTC

D gene: TRBD2
V gene: TRBV3-1
J gene: TRBJ2-1
clone size: -
CDR3 protein: CASSLGPLAGVHNEQFF
CDR3 DNA: TGTGCCAGCAGCCTTGGGCCCCTAGCGGGAGTCCACAATGAGCAGTTCTTC

D gene: -
V gene: TRBV24-1
J gene: TRBJ1-2
clone size: -
CDR3 protein: CAASQLTQPPNYGYTF
CDR3 DNA: TGTGCCGCCTCTCAACTAACTCAACCCCCCAACTATGGCTACACCTTC

D gene: TRBD1
V gene: TRBV30
J gene: TRBJ1-2
clone size: few
CDR3 protein: CACYSGGNGYTF
CDR3 DNA: TGTGCCTGCTACTCAGGGGGCAATGGCTACACCTTC

D gene: -
V gene: TRBV7-3
J gene: TRBJ2-1
clone size: few
CDR3 protein: CASSVYIGNEQFF
CDR3 DNA: TGTGCCAGCAGCGTCTACATCGGTAATGAGCAGTTCTTC

D gene: -
V gene: TRBV27
J gene: TRBJ2-5
clone size: many
CDR3 protein: CASKGEQYQETQYF
CDR3 DNA: TGTGCCAGCAAGGGTGAGCAGTACCAAGAGACCCAGTACTTC